The entry below describes one T cell receptor beta chain. Its target is unknown. Sequencing was performed with immunoSEQ multiplex PCR; in TCRdb, only in-frame clones are kept and a portion is missing. The sample yields roughly 73,000 clones, about 95% seen once. The V and J ends lost 4 bases and 7 bases respectively, with 11 bases between them. Germline values: CDR1 LNHDA, CDR2 SQIVND (reference sequence). The CDR3 has 13 amino acids. These data come from a study of cytomegalovirus exposure and HLA in healthy donors. General study findings and limits: The study put under 200 TCR beta chains on its list as cytomegalovirus-associated. Reports showed the classifier diagnosing cytomegalovirus status with high specificity and sensitivity. Most observed TCR sequences were rare, whereas some public TCRs were detected in many donors.

The rearrangement uses TRBV19 and TRBJ1-5, with D perhaps matching TRBD1 (5 bases). The sequencing sample was made of PBMCs. This clonotype was sampled from a young man in good health and CMV-seronegative. Here the CDR3 DNA reads TGTGCCAGTAGTACGGGGGGTGGGCAGCCCCAGCATTTT. Translation gives CASSTGGGQPQHF.